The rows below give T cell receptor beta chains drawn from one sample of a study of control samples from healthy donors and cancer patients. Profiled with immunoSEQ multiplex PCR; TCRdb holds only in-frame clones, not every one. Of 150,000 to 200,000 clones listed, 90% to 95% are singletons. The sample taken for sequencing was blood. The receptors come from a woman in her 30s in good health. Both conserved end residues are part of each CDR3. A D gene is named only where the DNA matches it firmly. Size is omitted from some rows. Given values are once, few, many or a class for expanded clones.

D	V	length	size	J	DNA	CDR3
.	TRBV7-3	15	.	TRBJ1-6	TGTGCCAGCAGCTTAACCGGCACGTATAATTCACCCCTCCACTTT	CASSLTGTYNSPLHF
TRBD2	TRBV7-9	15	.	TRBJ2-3	TGTGCCAGCAGCCTCGGACTAGCGGGAGGGGATACGCAGTATTTT	CASSLGLAGGDTQYF
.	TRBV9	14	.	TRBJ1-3	TGTGCCAGCAGCTTAGGGGTAACTGGAAACACCATATATTTT	CASSLGVTGNTIYF
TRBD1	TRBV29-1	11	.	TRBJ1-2	TGCAGCGCCGGACAGGGGTATGGCTACACCTTC	CSAGQGYGYTF
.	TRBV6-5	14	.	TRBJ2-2	TGTGCCAGCAGGTATACAGCGAACACCGGGGAGCTGTTTTTT	CASRYTANTGELFF
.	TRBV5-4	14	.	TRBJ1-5	TGTGCCAGCAGCATCCAGGGGAGCAATCAGCCCCAGCATTTT	CASSIQGSNQPQHF
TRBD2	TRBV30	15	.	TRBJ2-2	TGTGCCTGGAGTGTACTAGCGGGAGGGCCCGGGGAGCTGTTTTTT	CAWSVLAGGPGELFF
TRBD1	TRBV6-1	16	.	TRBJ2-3	TGTGCCAGCAGTGAATCTCCAGGACAGGGTTTAGATACGCAGTATTTT	CASSESPGQGLDTQYF
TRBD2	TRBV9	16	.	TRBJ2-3	TGTGCCAGCAGCCCACCGGGACTAGCAGGCACAGATACGCAGTATTTT	CASSPPGLAGTDTQYF
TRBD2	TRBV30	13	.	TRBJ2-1	TGTGCCTGGGGACTAGCGGGAGGGGGTGAGCAGTTCTTC	CAWGLAGGGEQFF
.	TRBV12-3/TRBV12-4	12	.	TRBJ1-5	TGTGCCAGCAGACTACAGGGCCAGCCCCAGCATTTT	CASRLQGQPQHF
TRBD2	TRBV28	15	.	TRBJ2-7	TGTGCCAGCAGTTTGGTGTCGGGAGGCTCCTACGAGCAGTACTTC	CASSLVSGGSYEQYF
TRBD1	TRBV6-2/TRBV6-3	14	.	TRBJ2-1	TGTGCCAGCAGTTACTCGGCAGGGGGCAATGAGCAGTTCTTC	CASSYSAGGNEQFF
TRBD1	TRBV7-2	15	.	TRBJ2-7	TGTGCCAGCAGCTTACCGGGGACAGGGAGCTACGAGCAGTACTTC	CASSLPGTGSYEQYF
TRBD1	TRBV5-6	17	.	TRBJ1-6	TGTGCCAGCAGCTCAACCGGGACAGGGAACCATAATTCACCCCTCCACTTT	CASSSTGTGNHNSPLHF
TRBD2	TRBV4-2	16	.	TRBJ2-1	TGTGCCAGCAGCCAAGATGGGAGCGGGAGGTACAATGAGCAGTTCTTC	CASSQDGSGRYNEQFF
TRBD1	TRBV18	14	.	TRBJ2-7	TGTGCCAGCTCACGGACAGGGGGCAACTACGAGCAGTACTTC	CASSRTGGNYEQYF
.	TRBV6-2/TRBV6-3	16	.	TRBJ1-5	TGTGCCAGCAGTCAGGGGAAGGGGTATAGCAATCAGCCCCAGCATTTT	CASSQGKGYSNQPQHF
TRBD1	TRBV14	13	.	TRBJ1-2	TGTGCCAGCAGCCGGGACAGTAACTATGGCTACACCTTC	CASSRDSNYGYTF
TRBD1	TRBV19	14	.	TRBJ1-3	TGTGCCAGTAGTATGGACAGGGGAGGAAACACCATATATTTT	CASSMDRGGNTIYF
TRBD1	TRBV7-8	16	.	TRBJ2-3	TGTGCCAGCAGCCCGCAGGGGGCGTTGGGCACAGATACGCAGTATTTT	CASSPQGALGTDTQYF
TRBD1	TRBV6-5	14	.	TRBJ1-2	TGTGCCAGCAGGTGGACAGGGGGCGCGGATGGCTACACCTTC	CASRWTGGADGYTF
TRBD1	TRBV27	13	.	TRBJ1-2	TGTGCCAGCAGTATCCACAGGGGATTGGGCTACACCTTC	CASSIHRGLGYTF
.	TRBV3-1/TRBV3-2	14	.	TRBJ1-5	TGTGCCAGCAGCCGACCGGGACCCAATCAGCCCCAGCATTTT	CASSRPGPNQPQHF
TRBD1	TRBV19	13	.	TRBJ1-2	TGTGCCAGTAGTATCGGGACAGGGATCGGCTACACCTTC	CASSIGTGIGYTF
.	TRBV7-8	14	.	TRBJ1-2	TGTGCCAGCAGCTCCTCCCCGGACAACTATGGCTACACCTTC	CASSSSPDNYGYTF
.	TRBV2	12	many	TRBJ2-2	TGTGCCAGCAGGAGGCACACCGGGGAGCTGTTTTTT	CASRRHTGELFF
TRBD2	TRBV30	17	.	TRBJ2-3	TGTGCCTGGAGTGCCTATAGCGGGAGTATCGGAACAGATACGCAGTATTTT	CAWSAYSGSIGTDTQYF
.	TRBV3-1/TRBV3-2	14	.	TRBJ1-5	TGTGCCAGCAGCCAAAGACAGGCTAATCAGCCCCAGCATTTT	CASSQRQANQPQHF
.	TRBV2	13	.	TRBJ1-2	TGTGCCAGCAGTGAAGCGCGAACCTATGGCTACACCTTC	CASSEARTYGYTF